These 17 T cell receptor beta chains were sequenced from one sample in a study of PD-1 blockade in classical Hodgkin lymphoma. Only in-frame clones appear in the TCRdb table, and some are missing; sequencing was by immunoSEQ multiplex PCR. In the table there are 37,000 or so clones, around 90% of which are singletons. Following autologous stem cell transplantation, relapse occurred in every patient, and exposure to brentuximab vedotin varied. This specimen was peripheral blood mononuclear cells (PBMCs), taken before the second cycle of nivolumab. These TCRs come from a human donor with classical Hodgkin lymphoma.

This chain links TRBV7-8 with TRBJ1-6; no definite D call. V was trimmed by 1 base and J by 9 bases, leaving 7 bases between them. The CDR3 is 13 amino acids. CDR1 and CDR2 from the germline V gene are SGHVS and FQNEAQ. The CDR3 here is CASSLGGSSPLHF. The DNA of the CDR3 is TGTGCCAGCAGCTTAGGCGGTAGTTCACCCCTCCACTTT.

This clone was counted a few times. This chain connects TRBV5-6 to TRBJ2-7, with 11 bases identical to TRBD2. The CDR3 sequence is 18 residues long. Trimming took 3 bases from V and 0 from J; bases not matched to a gene: 11. Germline values: CDR1 SGHDT, CDR2 YYEEEE. The CDR3 is CASSSRLAGITTSYEQYF. The CDR3 DNA sequence: TGTGCCAGCAGCTCCAGACTAGCGGGAATAACGACCTCCTACGAGCAGTACTTC.

This clone was counted a few times. Other DNA sequences in this specimen translate into the identical CDR3. The rearrangement joins TRBV29-1 to TRBJ2-7; D remains unclear. The germline gives CDR1 SQVTM, CDR2 ANQGSEA. Trimming stripped 4 bases from V and 0 bases from J, with 10 bases between. This CDR3 has 13 amino acids. The CDR3 protein is CSVGRGSSYEQYF. The CDR3 bases are TGCAGCGTTGGGCGAGGCAGCTCCTACGAGCAGTACTTC.

The CDR3 DNA reads TGTGCCAGCAGGGAGTTTGGCTGGTCAATCACCGGGGAGCTGTTTTTT. This codes for CASREFGWSITGELFF. The gene calls are TRBV28 and TRBJ2-2; no firm D call. This CDR3 has 16 residues. V was cut by 6 bases and J by 4 bases, with 18 bases left in between. CDR1 is MDHEN, CDR2 SYDVKM, per germline.

The chain has TRBV5-1 and TRBJ1-5; D is unresolved. Per the germline V gene, CDR1 is SGHRS and CDR2 is YFSETQ. The CDR3 is 11 residues long. The V gene lost 8 bases and the J gene lost 9 bases, with 12 bases spanning the gap. The CDR3 is CASVFSRPQHF. The DNA of the CDR3 is TGCGCCAGTGTCTTTTCGCGGCCCCAGCATTTT.

This chain links TRBV6-5 with TRBJ1-4; D uncertain. V was clipped by 2 bases and J by 8 bases, with 9 bases between them. The germline V gene has CDR1 MNHEY and CDR2 SVGAGI. The CDR3 contains 13 residues. The CDR3 sequence is CASSYVTSEKLFF. The CDR3, as DNA: TGTGCCAGCAGTTACGTGACATCCGAAAAACTGTTTTTT.

CDR3 DNA: TGTGCCAGCAGTGGAAGGACAGCACCCTCCTACAATGAGCAGTTCTTC. Its translation is CASSGRTAPSYNEQFF. The chain joins TRBV6-1 to TRBJ2-1, with D perhaps TRBD1 (6 bases). The CDR3 consists of 16 residues. Germline V gene sequence: CDR1 MNHNS, CDR2 SASEGT. V was shortened by 4 bases and J by 0 bases, with 13 bases between the two germline ends.

The J gene is TRBJ2-2, the V gene TRBV2, with D perhaps matching TRBD1 or TRBD2 (5 bases each). Germline V gene lookup returns CDR1 SNHLY and CDR2 FYNNEI. The CDR3 consists of 14 residues. Trimming left V 9 bases short and J 0 bases short, with 11 bases between. The CDR3 nucleotides are TGTGCCAGAACCGGGACGGCGAACACCGGGGAGCTGTTTTTT. It encodes CARTGTANTGELFF.

The rearrangement uses TRBV5-1 and TRBJ2-2; TRBD1 agrees at 9 bases. This CDR3 is 15 amino acids long. The germline gives CDR1 SGHRS, CDR2 YFSETQ. The ends lost 4 bases at V and 3 bases at J; junction bases unmatched: 4. This CDR3 is CASSLRTGDTGELFF. The CDR3 nucleotides are TGCGCCAGCAGCCTCCGGACAGGGGACACCGGGGAGCTGTTTTTT. The full variable domain, rest sourced from reference TRBV5-1 and TRBJ2-2, is KAGVTQTPRYLIKTRGQQVTLSCSPISGHRSVSWYQQTPGQGLQFLFEYFSETQRNKGNFPGRFSGRQFSNSRSEMNVSTLELGDSALYLCASSLRTGDTGELFFGEGSRLTVL.

V usage is TRBV27 and J usage is TRBJ2-2; D uncertain. This CDR3 spans 12 amino acids. V lost 5 bases, J lost 8 bases, and 9 bases lay in between. CDR1 is MNHEY and CDR2 is SMNVEV in the germline V gene (reference sequence). This CDR3 is CASSLFRGELFF. The DNA of the CDR3 is TGTGCCAGCAGTCTCTTTAGAGGGGAGCTGTTTTTT.

CDR3 sequence reads: CASRQQGRYETQYF. CDR3 DNA: TGTGCCAGCAGGCAACAGGGTCGGTACGAGACCCAGTACTTC. The gene calls are TRBV28 and TRBJ2-5; perhaps TRBD1 as D (6 bases). Trimming stripped 6 bases from V and 5 bases from J, with 16 bases between. Per germline, CDR1 MDHEN and CDR2 SYDVKM. The CDR3 extends over 14 amino acids.

The V gene is TRBV27, the J gene TRBJ2-4; D is undetermined. Germline CDR1 MNHEY, CDR2 SMNVEV (reference sequence). Trimming stripped 4 bases from V and 1 base from J, with 17 bases between. This CDR3 contains 17 residues. CDR3 region: CASSSRKLRKAKNIQYF. CDR3 DNA sequence: TGTGCCAGCAGTTCCCGAAAACTAAGGAAGGCCAAAAACATTCAGTACTTC.

The rearrangement joins TRBV7-3 to TRBJ2-7; TRBD2 aligns across 7 bases. Germline V CDR1 and CDR2: SGHTA, FQGTGA. V shed 1 base and J 3 bases; nucleotides not matched to a gene: 6. CDR3 length equals 15 residues. The CDR3 loop reads CASSLNPSGVYEQYF. DNA of the CDR3: TGTGCCAGCAGCTTAAACCCCAGCGGGGTCTACGAGCAGTACTTC.

The rearrangement links TRBV28 to TRBJ2-3; 12 bases line up with TRBD2. The germline V gene has CDR1 MDHEN and CDR2 SYDVKM. The J segment lost 6 bases and the V segment lost 5 bases, leaving 15 bases of the junction unmatched. The CDR3 length is 18 residues. The CDR3 region has the DNA TGTGCCAGCAGTCCTAACCTAGCGGGAGGGCCCCTTCGGGATACGCAGTATTTT. This sequence encodes CASSPNLAGGPLRDTQYF.

CDR3 sequence: CASSLTGGEVRINTEAFF. CDR3 bases: TGTGCCAGCAGCTTAACAGGGGGCGAGGTTAGAATTAACACTGAAGCTTTCTTT. The chain has TRBV11-2 and TRBJ1-1; 9 bases fit TRBD1. Germline CDR1 SGHAT, CDR2 FQNNGV. V was pared by 2 bases and J by 2 bases, with 12 bases of the junction left unmatched. This CDR3 has 18 residues.

The chain recombines TRBV6-5 with TRBJ2-5; possible D gene TRBD2, 6 bases. CDR3 length equals 15 residues. Between the trimmed V and J ends, which lost 1 base and 2 bases, there was a span of 11 bases. The germline gives CDR1 MNHEY, CDR2 SVGAGI. This CDR3 reads CASSYLAVAQETQYF. The CDR3 coding sequence is TGTGCCAGCAGTTACTTAGCGGTAGCACAAGAGACCCAGTACTTC.

V gene TRBV4-1 combines with J gene TRBJ2-7; D gene ambiguous. Between the trimmed V and J ends, which lost 1 base and 2 bases, there was a span of 12 bases. Germline CDR1 MGHRA, CDR2 YSYEKL. This CDR3 has 15 amino acids. CDR3 amino acids: CASSQGLGDTYEQYF. CDR3 nucleotides: TGCGCCAGCAGCCAAGGCCTGGGCGATACCTACGAGCAGTACTTC.